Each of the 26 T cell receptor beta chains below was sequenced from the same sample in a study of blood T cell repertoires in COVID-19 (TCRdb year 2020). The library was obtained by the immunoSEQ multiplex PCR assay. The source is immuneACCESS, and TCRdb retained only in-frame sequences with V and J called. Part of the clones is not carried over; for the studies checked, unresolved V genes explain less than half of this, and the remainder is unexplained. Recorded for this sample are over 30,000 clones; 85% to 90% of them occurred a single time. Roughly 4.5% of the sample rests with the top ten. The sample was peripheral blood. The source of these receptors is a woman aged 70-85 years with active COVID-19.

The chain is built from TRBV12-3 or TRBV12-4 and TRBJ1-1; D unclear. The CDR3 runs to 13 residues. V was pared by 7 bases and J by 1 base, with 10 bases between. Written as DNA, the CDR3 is TGTGCCAGCACCGCCGGGGAGAACACTGAAGCTTTCTTT. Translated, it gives CASTAGENTEAFF.

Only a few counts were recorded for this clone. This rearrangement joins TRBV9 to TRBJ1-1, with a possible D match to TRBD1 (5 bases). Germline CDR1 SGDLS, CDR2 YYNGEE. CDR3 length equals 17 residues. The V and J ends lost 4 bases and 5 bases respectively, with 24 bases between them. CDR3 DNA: TGTGCCAGCAGCCCCAGCGTAGTGCAGGGTCCTGTAACTGAAGCTTTCTTT. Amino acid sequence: CASSPSVVQGPVTEAFF.

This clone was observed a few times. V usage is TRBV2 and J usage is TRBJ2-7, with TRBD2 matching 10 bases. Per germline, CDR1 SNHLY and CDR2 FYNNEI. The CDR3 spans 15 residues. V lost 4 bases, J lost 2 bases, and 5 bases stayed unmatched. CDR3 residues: CASSATGLAAYEQYF. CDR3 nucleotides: TGTGCCAGCAGTGCTACCGGACTAGCGGCCTACGAGCAGTACTTC.

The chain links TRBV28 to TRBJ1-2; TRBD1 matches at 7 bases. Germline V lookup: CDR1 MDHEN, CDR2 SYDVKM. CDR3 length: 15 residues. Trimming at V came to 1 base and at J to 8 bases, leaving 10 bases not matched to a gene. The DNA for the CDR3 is TGTGCCAGCAGTTTATTCGAAACAGGGGATGGGGGCTACACCTTC. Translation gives CASSLFETGDGGYTF.

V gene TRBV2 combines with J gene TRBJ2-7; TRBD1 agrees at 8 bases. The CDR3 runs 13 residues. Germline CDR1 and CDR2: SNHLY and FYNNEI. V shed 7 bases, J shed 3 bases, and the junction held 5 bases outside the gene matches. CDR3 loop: CASKRQGYYEQYF. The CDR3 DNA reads TGTGCCAGCAAAAGACAGGGGTACTACGAGCAGTACTTC.

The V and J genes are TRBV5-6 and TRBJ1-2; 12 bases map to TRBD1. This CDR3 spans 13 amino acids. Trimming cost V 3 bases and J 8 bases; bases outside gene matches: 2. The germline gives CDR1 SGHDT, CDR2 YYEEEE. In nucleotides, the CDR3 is TGTGCCAGCAGCTGGGACAGGGGGCAAGGCTACACCTTC. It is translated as CASSWDRGQGYTF.

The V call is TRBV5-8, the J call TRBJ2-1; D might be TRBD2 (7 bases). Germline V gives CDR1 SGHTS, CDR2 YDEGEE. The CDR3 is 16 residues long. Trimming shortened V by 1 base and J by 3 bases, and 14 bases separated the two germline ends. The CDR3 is CASSLFAGAIYNEQFF. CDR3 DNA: TGTGCCAGCAGCTTGTTTGCGGGGGCCATCTACAATGAGCAGTTCTTC.

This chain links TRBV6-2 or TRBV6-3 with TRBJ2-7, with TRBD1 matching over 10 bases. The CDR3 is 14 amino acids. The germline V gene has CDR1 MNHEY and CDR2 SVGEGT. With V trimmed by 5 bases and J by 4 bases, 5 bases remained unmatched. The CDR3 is CASSRTGGPYEQYF. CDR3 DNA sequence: TGTGCCAGCAGTCGGACAGGGGGACCGTACGAGCAGTACTTC.

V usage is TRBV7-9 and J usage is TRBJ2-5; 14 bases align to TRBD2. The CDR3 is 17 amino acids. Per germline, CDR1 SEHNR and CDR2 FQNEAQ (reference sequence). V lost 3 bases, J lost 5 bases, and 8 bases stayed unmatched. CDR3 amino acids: CASSLGLAGVGTETQYF. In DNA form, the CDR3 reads TGTGCCAGCAGCTTGGGACTAGCGGGGGTTGGGACGGAGACCCAGTACTTC.

The CDR3 protein is CASSLALNGYTF. The CDR3 DNA follows: TGTGCCAGCAGCTTAGCGCTAAATGGCTACACCTTC. The chain joins TRBV7-2 to TRBJ1-2; D is unresolved. Germline CDR1 SGHTA, CDR2 FQGNSA. V lost 0 bases, J lost 6 bases, and 5 bases lay in between. The length of the CDR3 is 12 residues.

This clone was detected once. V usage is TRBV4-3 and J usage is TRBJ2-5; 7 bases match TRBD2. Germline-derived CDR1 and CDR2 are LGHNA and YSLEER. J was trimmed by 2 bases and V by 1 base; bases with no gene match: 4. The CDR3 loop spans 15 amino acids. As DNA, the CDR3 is TGCGCCAGCAGCCAAGTTGGGGGGGAACAAGAGACCCAGTACTTC. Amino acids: CASSQVGGEQETQYF.

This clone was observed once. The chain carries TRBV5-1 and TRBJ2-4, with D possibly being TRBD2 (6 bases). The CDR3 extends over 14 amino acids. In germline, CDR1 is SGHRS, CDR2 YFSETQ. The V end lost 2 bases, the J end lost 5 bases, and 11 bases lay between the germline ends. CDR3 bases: TGCGCCAGCAGCTTCGGCGGGGCGGAAAACATTCAGTACTTC. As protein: CASSFGGAENIQYF.

CDR3 nucleotide sequence: TGTGCCAGTAGTATGTCGGGCACAGATACGCAGTATTTT. The encoded protein is CASSMSGTDTQYF. The V call is TRBV19, the J call TRBJ2-3; D not certain. Trimming shortened V by 3 bases and J by 1 base, and 5 bases separated the two germline ends. Per the germline V gene, CDR1 is LNHDA and CDR2 is SQIVND (reference sequence). There are 13 residues in the CDR3.

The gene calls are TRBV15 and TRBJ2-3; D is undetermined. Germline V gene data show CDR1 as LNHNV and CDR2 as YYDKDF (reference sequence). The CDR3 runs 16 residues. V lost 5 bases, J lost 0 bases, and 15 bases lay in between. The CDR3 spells CATSQGAGASTDTQYF. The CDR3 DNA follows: TGTGCCACCAGCCAAGGTGCCGGAGCTAGCACAGATACGCAGTATTTT.

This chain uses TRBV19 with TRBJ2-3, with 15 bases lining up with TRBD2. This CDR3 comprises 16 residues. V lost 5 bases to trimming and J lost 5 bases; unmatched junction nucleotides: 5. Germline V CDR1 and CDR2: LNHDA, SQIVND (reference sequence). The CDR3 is CASSWTSGGAGDTQYF. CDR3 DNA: TGTGCCAGTAGTTGGACTAGCGGGGGGGCTGGAGATACGCAGTATTTT.

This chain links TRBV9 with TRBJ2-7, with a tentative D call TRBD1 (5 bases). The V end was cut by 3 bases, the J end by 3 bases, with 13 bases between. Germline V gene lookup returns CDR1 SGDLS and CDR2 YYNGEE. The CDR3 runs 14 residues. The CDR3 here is CASSGGGAGYEQYF. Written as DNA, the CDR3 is TGTGCCAGCAGCGGTGGTGGGGCAGGCTACGAGCAGTACTTC.

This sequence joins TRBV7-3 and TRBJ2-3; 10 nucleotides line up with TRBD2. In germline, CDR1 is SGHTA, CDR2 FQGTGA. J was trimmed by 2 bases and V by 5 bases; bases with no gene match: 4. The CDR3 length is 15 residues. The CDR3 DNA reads TGTGCCAGCAGCCTAGCGGGGGTGGACACAGATACGCAGTATTTT. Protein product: CASSLAGVDTDTQYF.

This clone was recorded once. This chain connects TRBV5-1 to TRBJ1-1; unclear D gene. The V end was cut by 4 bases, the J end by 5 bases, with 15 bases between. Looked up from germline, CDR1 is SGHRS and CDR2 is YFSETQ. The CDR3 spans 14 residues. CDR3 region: CASSEGRGRTEAFF. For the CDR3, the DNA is TGCGCCAGCAGCGAAGGACGGGGAAGAACTGAAGCTTTCTTT.

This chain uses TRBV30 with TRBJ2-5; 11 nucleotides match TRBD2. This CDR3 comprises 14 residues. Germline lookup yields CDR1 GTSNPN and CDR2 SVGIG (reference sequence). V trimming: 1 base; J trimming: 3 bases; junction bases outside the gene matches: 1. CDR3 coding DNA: TGTGCCTGGAGTGCGGGACTAGCGGAAGAGACCCAGTACTTC. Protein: CAWSAGLAEETQYF.

The CDR3, as DNA: TGTGCCAGCAGCCTGCTGACTAGCGGGGCCACAGATACGCAGTATTTT. Amino acids: CASSLLTSGATDTQYF. J is TRBJ2-3 and V is TRBV4-2, with 11 positions matching TRBD2. Germline loops: CDR1 LGHNA, CDR2 YNFKEQ. Germline trimming cut 4 bases from V and 2 bases from J; bases unmatched to any gene: 5. This CDR3 comprises 16 residues.

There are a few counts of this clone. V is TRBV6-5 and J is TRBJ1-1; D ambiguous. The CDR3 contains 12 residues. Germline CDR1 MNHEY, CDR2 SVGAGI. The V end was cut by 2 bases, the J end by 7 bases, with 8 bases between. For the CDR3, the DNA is TGTGCCAGCAGTTACATTGGGAGTGAAGCTTTCTTT. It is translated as CASSYIGSEAFF.

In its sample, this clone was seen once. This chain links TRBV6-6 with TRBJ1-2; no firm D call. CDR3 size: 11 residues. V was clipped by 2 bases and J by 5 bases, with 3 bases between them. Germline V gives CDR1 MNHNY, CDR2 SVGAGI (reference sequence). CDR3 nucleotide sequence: TGTGCCAGCAGTTACCAATATGGCTACACCTTC. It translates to CASSYQYGYTF.

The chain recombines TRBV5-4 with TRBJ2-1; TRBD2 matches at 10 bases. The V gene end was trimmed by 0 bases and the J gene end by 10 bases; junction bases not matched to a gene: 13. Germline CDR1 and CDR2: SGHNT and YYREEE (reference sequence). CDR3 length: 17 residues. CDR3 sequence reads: CASSLGGMVAGGREQFF. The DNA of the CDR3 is TGTGCCAGCAGCTTGGGAGGTATGGTAGCGGGGGGCCGGGAGCAGTTCTTC.

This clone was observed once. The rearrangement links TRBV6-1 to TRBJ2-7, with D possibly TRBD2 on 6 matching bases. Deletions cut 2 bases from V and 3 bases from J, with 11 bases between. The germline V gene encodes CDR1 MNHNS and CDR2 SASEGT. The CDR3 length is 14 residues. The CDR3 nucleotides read TGTGCCAGCAGTGAAAGACCCGGGGGCTACGAGCAGTACTTC. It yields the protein CASSERPGGYEQYF.

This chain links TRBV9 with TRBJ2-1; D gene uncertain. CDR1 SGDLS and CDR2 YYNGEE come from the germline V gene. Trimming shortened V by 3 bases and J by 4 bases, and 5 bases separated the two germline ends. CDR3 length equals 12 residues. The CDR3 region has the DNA TGTGCCAGCAGCGGAGTTTACAATGAGCAGTTCTTC. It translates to CASSGVYNEQFF.

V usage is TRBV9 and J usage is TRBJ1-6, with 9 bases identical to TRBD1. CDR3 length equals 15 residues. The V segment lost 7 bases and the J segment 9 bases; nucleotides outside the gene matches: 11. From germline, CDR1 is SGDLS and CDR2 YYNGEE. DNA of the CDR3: TGTGCCAGCTCCCTGGGGGACAGGGTTTCTTCACCCCTCCACTTT. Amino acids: CASSLGDRVSSPLHF.